This T cell receptor beta chain was profiled in a study of blood T cell repertoires in COVID-19. While infection was still active, Seattle patients were enrolled and then followed longitudinally. The method was immunoSEQ multiplex PCR; TCRdb's version includes in-frame clones alone and lacks a portion of them. The sample consists of 330,000 or so clones, roughly 89% of them appearing once. Germline V lookup: CDR1 MDHEN, CDR2 SYDVKM. This CDR3 spans 15 amino acids. V lost 5 bases to trimming and J lost 9 bases; unmatched junction nucleotides: 12. The sample comprised peripheral blood. The sequence came from a woman in her sixties with COVID-19, enrolled during active disease. This sequence joins TRBV28 and TRBJ2-1, with 8 bases matching TRBD2. CDR3 coding DNA: TGTGCCAGCAGTCCTTCGGGACTAGACGAAGGTGAGCAGTTCTTC. This sequence encodes CASSPSGLDEGEQFF.